This TCR beta chain was recorded in a study of blood T cell repertoires in COVID-19. At the level of the study: Samples taken during acute and convalescent COVID-19 were collected in the United States, Italy and Spain. Sources were T cells, B-cell-depleted T cells, or PBMCs; the material itself was cDNA or gDNA.

Those enrolled in Seattle joined during active infection and were followed longitudinally afterward. Germline lookup yields CDR1 SNHLY and CDR2 FYNNEI. CDR3 size: 14 residues. V gave up 4 bases and J gave up 1 base; unmatched junction bases: 2. With regard to this clone: The same CDR3 is also encoded by other DNA sequences in this sample.

Original methodology: How many nucleated cells were present was estimated from reference gene primer amplification. Clones were read by immunoSEQ multiplex PCR, and TCRdb kept only the in-frame ones, dropping some. The V and J calls and clone size are taken from that table; D and trimming were inferred from the DNA. The table shows 300,000 to 400,000 clones, with around nine tenths occurring only once. The sequence was obtained from a woman in her 70s with COVID-19, enrolled during active disease. Material: peripheral blood. The chain uses TRBV2 and TRBJ1-1, with 8 nucleotides matching TRBD1. This CDR3 reads CASSVGQGNTEAFF. CDR3 coding DNA: TGTGCCAGCAGTGTAGGACAGGGGAACACTGAAGCTTTCTTT.